The 5 T cell receptor beta chains in this list originate from one sample, sequenced in a study of naive and memory T cell subsets. An equimolar mix of two oligonucleotides served as the beta constant-region primer for TRBC1 and TRBC2. Four rounds of PCR amplified the ligated cDNA using nested alpha and beta constant-region primers plus SP2. TCRdb independently ran MiXCR on the UMI-ligation and nested PCR reads; one entry per CDR3 protein. The table records roughly 150,000 distinct CDR3 sequences, roughly 22% of them present only once. These receptors have no known antigen. Study-wide findings and caveats: A few larger clonotypes appeared in naive repertoires, especially CD8, possibly memory cells re-expressing CD45RA.

The sequencing input was naive CD4+ T cells from blood. These receptors originate from a human donor in good health.

This clonotype occurred a few times. The chain has TRBV25-1 and TRBJ1-2; D unclear. The CDR3 is made up of 14 amino acids. Trimming pared 5 bases from V and 7 bases from J, leaving 17 bases between. The germline CDR1 and CDR2 sequences are MGHDK and SYGVNS. The CDR3 loop reads CASSRLTSPGGYTF. As DNA, the CDR3 is TGTGCCAGCAGTCGTCTCACAAGCCCGGGTGGCTACACCTTC.

This clonotype was counted many times. V is TRBV29-1 and J is TRBJ2-5; D possibly corresponds to TRBD1 (6 bases). CDR1 and CDR2 (germline): SQVTM, ANQGSEA. The ends were cut back, 0 bases at V and 5 bases at J, with 10 bases in the middle. This CDR3 is 13 amino acids long. The CDR3 region is CSVEEGAVETQYF. CDR3 in DNA: TGCAGCGTTGAAGAGGGGGCAGTGGAGACCCAGTACTTC. Full variable domain (remainder filled in from reference TRBV29-1 and TRBJ2-5): SAVISQKPSRDICQRGTSLTIQCQVDSQVTMMFWYRQQPGQSLTLIATANQGSEATYESGFVIDKFPISRPNLTFSTLTVSNMSPEDSSIYLCSVEEGAVETQYFGPGTRLLVL.

Many counts were recorded for this clonotype. CDR3 in DNA: TGCAGTAGGGCCGCGGCGGGAGCAGATACGCAGTATTTT. This translates into CSRAAAGADTQYF. The chain combines TRBV20-1 with TRBJ2-3; 7 nucleotides agree with TRBD2. The CDR3 totals 13 residues. The V gene end was trimmed by 8 bases and the J gene end by 4 bases; junction bases not matched to a gene: 9. Germline CDR1 DFQATT, CDR2 SNEGSKA (reference sequence).

This clonotype was picked up a small number of times. This rearrangement joins TRBV4-1 to TRBJ2-2, with no clear D. V was cut by 6 bases and J by 4 bases, with 12 bases left in between. The CDR3 covers 14 residues. Germline V gene sequence: CDR1 MGHRA, CDR2 YSYEKL. For the CDR3, the DNA is TGCGCCAGCAGGCCCAAGCAGATCACCGGGGAGCTGTTTTTT. This codes for CASRPKQITGELFF.

This chain joins TRBV6-4 and TRBJ2-2, with 9 nucleotides matching TRBD1. The CDR3 is 13 residues long. The V gene's germline CDR1 is MRHNA and CDR2 SNTAGT. Losses at the gene ends were 6 bases for V and 6 bases for J; bases not matched to a gene: 2. The CDR3 DNA reads TGTGCCAGCAGAAGGACAGGGGCCGGGGAGCTGTTTTTT. Its translation: CASRRTGAGELFF.